The clone carrying this T cell receptor (beta chain) was found a few times. Researchers amplified the TCR beta CDR3 regions from RNA transcripts. HTBI primers drove first-round RT-PCR of the TCR CDR3. TCRdb re-called the multiplex PCR reads with MiXCR, one entry per CDR3 protein. This sample has hundreds of thousands of distinct CDR3 sequences, with approximately 16% found just once. The V segment lost 4 bases and the J segment 9 bases; nucleotides outside the gene matches: 4. This CDR3 region has 14 residues. Germline V lookup: CDR1 KGHDR, CDR2 SFDVKD. The data stem from a study of T cells in Graves' hyperthyroidism and ophthalmopathy. Graves' hyperthyroidism showing no ophthalmopathy progression within 18 months was considered stable. Not enrolled were patients with uncontrolled infection, other autoimmune disease, pregnancy or lactation. Orbital computed tomography and thyroid ultrasound, together with serum TRAb and thyroxine and clinical symptoms, were used for diagnoses.

Sequenced input: blood. The gene calls are TRBV24-1 and TRBJ1-6, with TRBD1 matching over 8 bases. The TCR comes from a woman aged 18-30 years with Graves' hyperthyroidism. CDR3 residues: CATSETGQGSPLHF. The CDR3 nucleotides read TGTGCCACCAGTGAGACAGGACAGGGTTCACCCCTCCACTTT.